What follows are 27 T cell receptor beta chains derived from one specimen sequenced in a study of cytotoxic CD8 clonotypes in ibrutinib-treated CLL. TCRdb's copy holds only in-frame clones and misses some; the assay was immunoSEQ multiplex PCR. The table records 200,000 to 250,000 clones, just over 70% of them present only once. The sequences come from PBMCs, collected after 12 months of ibrutinib treatment. The receptor set was obtained from a human donor with chronic lymphocytic leukemia.

The chain carries TRBV4-2 and TRBJ1-2; no reliable D call. Trimming left V 1 base short and J 3 bases short, with 12 bases between. CDR1 is LGHNA, CDR2 YNFKEQ, per germline. This CDR3 comprises 15 residues. For the CDR3, the DNA is TGTGCCAGCAGCCAAGTCGGCACCCCTTACTATGGCTACACCTTC. The encoded protein is CASSQVGTPYYGYTF.

In this sample, this clone turned up once. The V gene is TRBV30, the J gene TRBJ1-1; the D is unclear. The germline gives CDR1 GTSNPN, CDR2 SVGIG (reference sequence). This CDR3 has 12 residues. V lost 4 bases to trimming and J lost 5 bases, with 11 bases between them. As DNA, the CDR3 is TGTGCCTGGACCCTCTTCGGAACTGAAGCTTTCTTT. Its protein product is CAWTLFGTEAFF.

This chain joins TRBV10-2 and TRBJ2-1; 10 bases fit TRBD2. CDR1 WSHSY and CDR2 SAAADI come from the germline V gene. This CDR3 spans 15 amino acids. Trimming removed 2 bases from V and 6 bases from J; junction bases left unmatched: 4. The chain's CDR3 is CASSEGTSAFNEQFF. The CDR3 coding sequence is TGCGCCAGCAGTGAGGGGACTAGCGCCTTCAATGAGCAGTTCTTC.

The CDR3 here is CASSNPWAEAFF. DNA for the CDR3: TGTGCCAGTAGTAACCCCTGGGCTGAAGCTTTCTTT. The chain carries TRBV19 and TRBJ1-1, with D unclear. CDR3 length: 12 amino acids. From germline, CDR1 is LNHDA and CDR2 SQIVND (reference sequence). V was cut by 4 bases and J by 6 bases, with 9 bases left in between.

This rearrangement joins TRBV4-1 to TRBJ2-5; TRBD2 agrees at 7 bases. The trim removed 4 bases at V and 2 bases at J, leaving 10 bases unmatched. Germline V gene data show CDR1 as MGHRA and CDR2 as YSYEKL. The CDR3 has 16 residues. CDR3 sequence: CASSPRSSGPQETQYF. The CDR3 DNA reads as TGCGCCAGCAGCCCGAGGTCTAGCGGACCACAAGAGACCCAGTACTTC.

This clone was counted between two and nine times. This rearrangement joins TRBV25-1 to TRBJ1-6; 10 nucleotides agree with TRBD1. Trimming at V came to 6 bases and at J to 7 bases, leaving 0 bases not matched to a gene. The CDR3 has 13 residues. Germline CDR1 is MGHDK and CDR2 is SYGVNS. CDR3: CASRDRGNSPLHF. The CDR3 nucleotides are TGTGCCAGCAGGGACAGGGGGAATTCACCCCTCCACTTT.

This clone was recorded once. The gene calls are TRBV27 and TRBJ2-5; weak D call: TRBD2 (6 bases). V was pared by 6 bases and J by 1 base, with 12 bases between. The CDR3 consists of 14 residues. Germline V gene sequence: CDR1 MNHEY, CDR2 SMNVEV (reference sequence). The CDR3 loop reads CASSKSGGQETQYF. The CDR3 DNA follows: TGTGCCAGCAGCAAGTCCGGGGGCCAAGAGACCCAGTACTTC.

The chain couples TRBV30 to TRBJ2-3; D is undetermined. V lost 4 bases, J lost 1 base, and 6 bases lay in between. CDR1 and CDR2 from the germline V gene are GTSNPN and SVGIG (reference sequence). CDR3 length equals 12 residues. Here the CDR3 reads CAWNPRTDTQYF. The CDR3, as DNA: TGTGCCTGGAACCCCCGCACAGATACGCAGTATTTT.

The rearrangement joins TRBV7-3 to TRBJ2-2, with unresolved D. The V end lost 4 bases, the J end lost 7 bases, and 7 bases lay between the germline ends. The germline V gene has CDR1 SGHTA and CDR2 FQGTGA. The CDR3 covers 12 residues. The DNA of the CDR3 is TGTGCCAGCAGCTACCTAAGCGGGGAGCTGTTTTTT. Protein product: CASSYLSGELFF.

Only a few counts were recorded for this clone. The gene calls are TRBV7-9 and TRBJ2-7, with D perhaps matching TRBD1 (5 bases). The V end was cut by 7 bases, the J end by 2 bases, with 15 bases between. The CDR3 extends over 14 amino acids. CDR1 SEHNR and CDR2 FQNEAQ come from the germline V gene (reference sequence). The CDR3 DNA is TGTGCCAGCAAAAGGGGCAAGGACACCTACGAGCAGTACTTC. Translation gives CASKRGKDTYEQYF.

This chain joins TRBV5-1 and TRBJ1-4; unclear D gene. Germline CDR1 reads SGHRS; CDR2 reads YFSETQ. The CDR3 loop spans 15 amino acids. The V end lost 0 bases, the J end lost 0 bases, and 6 bases lay between the germline ends. The CDR3 DNA reads TGCGCCAGCAGCTTGGATTGGGCAACTAATGAAAAACTGTTTTTT. Protein sequence: CASSLDWATNEKLFF.

J is TRBJ2-1 and V is TRBV7-2; D assignment may be TRBD1 or TRBD2 (5 bases each). Trimming removed 5 bases at V and 4 bases at J, with 15 bases between. The length of the CDR3 is 15 residues. From germline, CDR1 is SGHTA and CDR2 FQGNSA. The CDR3 protein is CASSVGRGKYNEQFF. In DNA form, the CDR3 reads TGTGCCAGCAGCGTGGGACGGGGAAAGTACAATGAGCAGTTCTTC.

The rearrangement uses TRBV27 and TRBJ1-5, with D hard to call. The CDR3 is made up of 15 amino acids. The V end was cut by 5 bases, the J end by 10 bases, with 21 bases between. Germline loops: CDR1 MNHEY, CDR2 SMNVEV (reference sequence). Here the CDR3 DNA reads TGTGCCAGCAGTCCGAACGGGAGTGGTAGGTACCCCCAGCATTTT. Protein sequence: CASSPNGSGRYPQHF.

The chain has TRBV5-1 and TRBJ2-7; TRBD2 aligns across 14 bases. V was pared by 4 bases and J by 6 bases, with 6 bases of the junction left unmatched. This CDR3 comprises 15 residues. Germline assignment: CDR1 SGHRS and CDR2 YFSETQ. The CDR3 DNA reads TGCGCCAGCAGCCAGGGACTAGCGGGAGTTGGCGAGCAGTACTTC. Translating gives CASSQGLAGVGEQYF.

The chain has TRBV5-6 and TRBJ1-4, with TRBD1 matching 7 bases. This CDR3 contains 17 residues. V gave up 2 bases and J gave up 0 bases; unmatched junction bases: 7. CDR1 and CDR2 (germline): SGHDT, YYEEEE. The CDR3 coding sequence is TGTGCCAGCAGCTTAACAGGGGCGGGAGCAACTAATGAAAAACTGTTTTTT. This translates into CASSLTGAGATNEKLFF.

This clone was detected a few times. The V and J genes are TRBV6-1 and TRBJ1-5; D might be TRBD1 (6 bases). CDR1 MNHNS and CDR2 SASEGT come from the germline V gene. The CDR3 spans 14 residues. V was cut by 8 bases and J by 1 base, with 12 bases left in between. This CDR3 reads CASGGRDSNQPQHF. CDR3 DNA: TGTGCCAGCGGGGGCCGGGACAGCAATCAGCCCCAGCATTTT.

This chain joins TRBV28 and TRBJ1-6, with D possibly TRBD1 on 6 matching bases. CDR1 and CDR2 (germline): MDHEN, SYDVKM. This CDR3 is 18 amino acids long. V was shortened by 6 bases and J by 8 bases, with 26 bases between the two germline ends. In nucleotides, the CDR3 is TGTGCCAGCAGCCCATATACAGGGATCAGTGGGCTTGATTCACCCCTCCACTTT. It codes for CASSPYTGISGLDSPLHF. Looking up the rest from reference TRBV28 and TRBJ1-6 gives the full variable domain: DVKVTQSSRYLVKRTGEKVFLECVQDMDHENMFWYRQDPGLGLRLIYFSYDVKMKEKGDIPEGYSVSREKKERFSLILESASTNQTSMYLCASSPYTGISGLDSPLHFGNGTRLTVT.

J is TRBJ2-2 and V is TRBV5-4; D is undetermined. Trimming took 4 bases from V and 6 from J, leaving 10 bases between them. CDR3 size: 13 residues. Germline V lookup: CDR1 SGHNT, CDR2 YYREEE (reference sequence). The CDR3 sequence: CASSTDLSGELFF. The DNA of the CDR3 is TGTGCCAGCAGCACCGACCTCTCCGGGGAGCTGTTTTTT.

V gene TRBV7-3 combines with J gene TRBJ1-1; D is ambiguous. Germline V CDR1 and CDR2: SGHTA, FQGTGA. The CDR3 extends over 13 amino acids. The V and J ends lost 3 bases and 2 bases respectively, with 7 bases between them. Here the CDR3 reads CASSFTVNTEAFF. The CDR3 DNA follows: TGTGCCAGCAGCTTCACAGTAAACACTGAAGCTTTCTTT.

The genes are TRBV6-5 and TRBJ2-5; possibly TRBD2 for D (6 bases). CDR3 length: 13 residues. V was clipped by 7 bases and J by 6 bases, with 15 bases between them. Germline V CDR1 and CDR2: MNHEY, SVGAGI. The CDR3 region has the DNA TGTGCCAGCACCCAGTGGGACTCAAAGACCCAGTACTTC. This sequence encodes CASTQWDSKTQYF.

This clone was detected only a few times. As DNA, the CDR3 is TGTGCCAGCAAAAAACAGACAGGGGTTGGGTACGAGCAGTACTTC. Its translation is CASKKQTGVGYEQYF. The chain couples TRBV6-5 to TRBJ2-7; 8 nucleotides line up with TRBD1. The CDR3 totals 15 residues. Germline assignment: CDR1 MNHEY and CDR2 SVGAGI. V shed 7 bases and J 4 bases; nucleotides not matched to a gene: 12.

This clone was seen a single time. The V call is TRBV5-3, the J call TRBJ2-7, with 11 bases fitting TRBD2. TRBV5-3 is an open reading frame, and its role is uncertain. The J segment lost 3 bases and the V segment lost 2 bases, leaving 19 bases of the junction unmatched. This CDR3 spans 20 amino acids. In DNA, the CDR3 is TGTGCCAGAAGCTTATTTAGCGGGGGGGCTTACCTTAAGGATAGCTACGAGCAGTACTTC. As protein: CARSLFSGGAYLKDSYEQYF.

CDR3 sequence reads: CASSFNFGIQETQYF. The DNA of the CDR3 is TGTGCCAGCAGCTTTAATTTTGGTATTCAAGAGACCCAGTACTTC. The rearrangement joins TRBV11-2 to TRBJ2-5; D uncertain. Trimming took 3 bases from V and 2 from J, leaving 13 bases between them. The CDR3 contains 15 residues. Germline CDR1 and CDR2: SGHAT and FQNNGV.

This clone was counted a single time. The J gene is TRBJ2-2, the V gene TRBV19; D is perhaps TRBD1 (7 bases). Germline-derived CDR1 and CDR2 are LNHDA and SQIVND (reference sequence). V was shortened by 5 bases and J by 4 bases, with 17 bases between the two germline ends. This CDR3 has 16 residues. The DNA of the CDR3 is TGTGCCAGTAGTCCGCGGGACAGACTACGCACCGGGGAGCTGTTTTTT. It translates to CASSPRDRLRTGELFF.

The V and J genes are TRBV5-1 and TRBJ2-1; 10 nucleotides line up with TRBD2. The CDR3 is 16 residues long. CDR1 SGHRS and CDR2 YFSETQ come from the germline V gene. The trim removed 1 base at V and 11 bases at J, leaving 12 bases unmatched. The CDR3 DNA is TGCGCCAGCAGCTTGTCTGCGGGACTAGCGAGAGGGAAGCAGTTCTTC. Encoded protein: CASSLSAGLARGKQFF.

The chain links TRBV30 to TRBJ2-3, with D perhaps being TRBD1 or TRBD2 (5 bases each). V was pared by 1 base and J by 3 bases, with 11 bases between. The CDR3 contains 14 residues. Germline lookup yields CDR1 GTSNPN and CDR2 SVGIG (reference sequence). Here the CDR3 DNA reads TGTGCCTGGAGTGAGGGTTGGGGGACAGATACGCAGTATTTT. This translates into CAWSEGWGTDTQYF.

This clone qualifies as medium-sized. V gene TRBV4-3 combines with J gene TRBJ2-7; tentative D call: TRBD1 (6 bases). This CDR3 comprises 14 residues. V was trimmed by 8 bases and J by 3 bases, leaving 17 bases between them. From germline, CDR1 is LGHNA and CDR2 YSLEER. The CDR3 bases are TGCGCCAGCCGACCGGGTCGGGGACACTACGAGCAGTACTTC. Amino acid sequence: CASRPGRGHYEQYF.